The 2 T cell receptor beta chains listed next were all sequenced from one sample in a study of T-cell reconstitution after alpha-beta-depleted transplantation in children. This sample's TCRbeta library carried unique molecular identifier barcodes. TCRdb re-analysed the PCR reads in MiXCR, keeping a single row per CDR3 protein. The sample lists about 980,000 distinct CDR3 sequences, about 29% occurring once. The material sequenced was PBMCs, mostly from graft donor cells, taken 360 days after TCRalphabeta/CD19-depleted stem cell transplant. The receptors were sampled from a boy in the first two years of life who had a stem cell transplant for SCID, so the T cells may come from the graft donor.

Remarks on this clonotype: A read error may explain this, as a much larger clone is one base away. V and J are TRBV7-3 and TRBJ2-3; D is unclear. The CDR3 runs 14 residues. Germline V gene data show CDR1 as SGHTA and CDR2 as FQGTGA. CDR3 in amino acids: CSSSLGGSVDTQYF. The CDR3, as DNA: TGTTCCAGCAGCTTGGGCGGTTCAGTAGATACGCAGTATTTT.

This rearrangement joins TRBV7-2 to TRBJ1-2, with D perhaps TRBD1 (6 bases). The ends were cut back, 5 bases at V and 4 bases at J, with 14 bases in the middle. Germline assignment: CDR1 SGHTA and CDR2 FQGNSA. The CDR3 contains 14 residues. CDR3 sequence: CASSVNRATYGYTF. CDR3 sequence (DNA): TGTGCCAGCAGCGTGAACAGGGCTACCTATGGCTACACCTTC. The full variable domain, in which reference TRBV7-2 and TRBJ1-2 provide the parts outside the CDR3, is GAGVSQSPSNKVTEKGKDVELRCDPISGHTALYWYRQSLGQGLEFLIYFQGNSAPDKSGLPSDRFSAERTGGSVSTLTIQRTQQEDSAVYLCASSVNRATYGYTFGSGTRLTVV.